The 5 T cell receptor beta chains presented below share a single source sample, sequenced in a study of T cell responses to AZD1222 COVID-19 vaccine. TCRdb's copy holds only in-frame clones and misses some; the assay was immunoSEQ multiplex PCR. Here the sample spans some 150,000 clones, 75% to 95% being singletons. This specimen was peripheral blood, taken on day 0 of AZD1222 vaccination. The source is an adult in good health.

The rearrangement links TRBV7-3 to TRBJ2-2; 7 bases are a match to TRBD2. CDR1 and CDR2 from the germline V gene are SGHTA and FQGTGA. The CDR3 is 13 residues long. V lost 5 bases to trimming and J lost 7 bases; unmatched junction nucleotides: 4. The chain's CDR3 is CASSPKRGGELFF. In DNA form, the CDR3 reads TGTGCCAGCAGCCCAAAGCGGGGCGGGGAGCTGTTTTTT.

The chain is built from TRBV27 and TRBJ2-5, with 9 bases matching TRBD1. Germline V lookup: CDR1 MNHEY, CDR2 SMNVEV (reference sequence). The length of the CDR3 is 16 residues. V lost 6 bases to trimming and J lost 2 bases; unmatched junction nucleotides: 10. This chain's CDR3 is CASRANTGGVQETQYF. The CDR3 nucleotides read TGTGCCAGCAGGGCGAACACAGGGGGCGTACAAGAGACCCAGTACTTC.

The genes are TRBV10-3 and TRBJ2-3; no definite D call. With 6 bases removed from V and 0 bases from J, the gap between germline ends came to 13 bases. The CDR3 has 15 residues. Germline CDR1 is ENHRY and CDR2 is SYGVKD. The CDR3 region is CAIRALESSTDTQYF. The CDR3 nucleotides are TGTGCCATCAGGGCACTCGAGAGTAGCACAGATACGCAGTATTTT.

The CDR3 here is CASSPYGGLFPGELFF. The DNA of the CDR3 is TGTGCCAGCAGTCCATACGGGGGACTATTCCCCGGGGAGCTGTTTTTT. This rearrangement joins TRBV28 to TRBJ2-2, with 7 bases matching TRBD2. Trimming removed 5 bases from V and 6 bases from J; junction bases left unmatched: 12. Germline-derived CDR1 and CDR2 are MDHEN and SYDVKM. This CDR3 is built from 16 residues.

This rearrangement joins TRBV12-5 to TRBJ2-1; 12 bases are a match to TRBD2. J was trimmed by 1 base and V by 2 bases; bases with no gene match: 6. Germline V gene lookup returns CDR1 LGHNT and CDR2 FRNRAP. The CDR3 extends over 18 amino acids. Here the CDR3 DNA reads TGTGCTAGTGGTTTGTTCTGGACTAGCGGGATTTCCTACAATGAGCAGTTCTTC. It codes for CASGLFWTSGISYNEQFF.